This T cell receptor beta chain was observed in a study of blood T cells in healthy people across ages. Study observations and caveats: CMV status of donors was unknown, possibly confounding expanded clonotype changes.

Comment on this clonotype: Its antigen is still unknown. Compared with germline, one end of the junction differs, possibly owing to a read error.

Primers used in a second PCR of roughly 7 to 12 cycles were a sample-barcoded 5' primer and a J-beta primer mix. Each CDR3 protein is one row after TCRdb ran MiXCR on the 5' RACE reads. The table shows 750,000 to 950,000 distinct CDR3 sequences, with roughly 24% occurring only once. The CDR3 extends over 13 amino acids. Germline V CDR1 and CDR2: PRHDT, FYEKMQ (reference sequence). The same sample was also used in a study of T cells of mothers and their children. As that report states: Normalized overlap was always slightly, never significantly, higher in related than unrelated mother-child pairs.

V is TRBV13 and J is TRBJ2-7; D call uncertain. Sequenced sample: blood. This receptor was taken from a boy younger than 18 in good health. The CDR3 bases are TGTGCCAGCAGCTTTGTCAGCTCCTACGTGCAGTACTTC. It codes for CASSFVSSYVQYF.